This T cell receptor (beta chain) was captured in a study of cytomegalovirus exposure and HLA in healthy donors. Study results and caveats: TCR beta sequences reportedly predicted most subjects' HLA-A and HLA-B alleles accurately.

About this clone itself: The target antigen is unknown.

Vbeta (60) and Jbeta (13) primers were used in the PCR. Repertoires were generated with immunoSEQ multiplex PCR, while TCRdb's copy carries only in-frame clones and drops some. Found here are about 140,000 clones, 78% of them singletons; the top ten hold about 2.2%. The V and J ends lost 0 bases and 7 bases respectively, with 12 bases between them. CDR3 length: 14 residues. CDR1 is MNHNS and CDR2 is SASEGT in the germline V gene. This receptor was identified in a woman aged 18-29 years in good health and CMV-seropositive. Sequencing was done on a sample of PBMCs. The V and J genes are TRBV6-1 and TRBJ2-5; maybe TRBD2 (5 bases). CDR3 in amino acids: CASSEADGEGTQYF. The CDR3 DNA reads TGTGCCAGCAGTGAAGCGGACGGTGAGGGGACCCAGTACTTC.